The next 26 T cell receptor beta chains were all read from a single sample in a study of OX40 agonist ivuxolimab in advanced cancers. The protocol was immunoSEQ multiplex PCR, while the TCRdb copy is restricted to in-frame clones and leaves out a portion. The sample yields roughly 92,000 clones, roughly 80% seen once. The specimen was CD4+ or CD8+ T cells sorted from blood, collected in a trial of the OX40 agonist ivuxolimab. All receptors derive from an adult with an advanced solid tumor such as melanoma, head and neck, liver or kidney cancer.

The chain is built from TRBV2 and TRBJ2-7, with 11 positions matching TRBD1. Germline V gene sequence: CDR1 SNHLY, CDR2 FYNNEI. V shed 7 bases, J shed 5 bases, and the junction held 10 bases outside the gene matches. The CDR3 runs 15 residues. CDR3 residues: CASNAKGTGGDEQYF. The CDR3 DNA follows: TGTGCCAGCAACGCTAAGGGGACAGGGGGAGACGAGCAGTACTTC. Full variable domain (outside the CDR3, taken from reference TRBV2 and TRBJ2-7): EPEVTQTPSHQVTQMGQEVILRCVPISNHLYFYWYRQILGQKVEFLVSFYNNEISEKSEIFDDQFSVERPDGSNFTLKIRSTKLEDSAMYFCASNAKGTGGDEQYFGPGTRLTVT.

This chain joins TRBV29-1 and TRBJ2-1; D not certain. V lost 4 bases to trimming and J lost 7 bases, with 17 bases between them. CDR3 length: 14 amino acids. Germline V CDR1 and CDR2: SQVTM, ANQGSEA. CDR3 residues: CSVVWVRTGNEQFF. CDR3 DNA: TGCAGCGTTGTCTGGGTTCGAACTGGGAATGAGCAGTTCTTC.

The genes are TRBV9 and TRBJ1-3; D may be TRBD1 (5 bases). Trimming cost V 3 bases and J 1 base, with 11 bases left between them. CDR1 SGDLS and CDR2 YYNGEE come from the germline V gene. The CDR3 is made up of 15 amino acids. CDR3 nucleotide sequence: TGTGCCAGCAGCGGACTAGGGGTTTCTGGAAACACCATATATTTT. Protein sequence: CASSGLGVSGNTIYF.

This chain joins TRBV7-3 and TRBJ1-1; tentative D call: TRBD1 (5 bases). The CDR3 covers 14 residues. CDR1 is SGHTA, CDR2 FQGTGA, per germline. Between the trimmed V and J ends, which lost 5 bases and 4 bases, there was a span of 14 bases. Here the CDR3 DNA reads TGTGCCAGCAGCCCCACGGGTGGGGGCACTGAAGCTTTCTTT. This translates into CASSPTGGGTEAFF.

This sequence joins TRBV28 and TRBJ2-1; TRBD2 aligns across 9 bases. The V gene end was trimmed by 4 bases and the J gene end by 8 bases; junction bases not matched to a gene: 12. The CDR3 sequence is 16 residues long. CDR1 and CDR2 (germline): MDHEN, SYDVKM. This CDR3 reads CASSSATAGGGDEQFF. DNA of the CDR3: TGTGCCAGCAGTTCCGCCACAGCGGGAGGAGGCGATGAGCAGTTCTTC.

The count of this clone is one. The chain has TRBV6-6 and TRBJ1-5, with D unclear. Germline V gene lookup returns CDR1 MNHNY and CDR2 SVGAGI (reference sequence). The CDR3 length is 11 residues. The V end was cut by 5 bases, the J end by 8 bases, with 7 bases between. CDR3 sequence reads: CASSQREPQHF. The CDR3 region has the DNA TGTGCCAGCAGTCAACGAGAGCCCCAGCATTTT.

The V call is TRBV10-3, the J call TRBJ2-3, with 8 bases aligning to TRBD2. The CDR3 is 14 amino acids. Trimming cost V 9 bases and J 1 base; bases outside gene matches: 6. In germline, CDR1 is ENHRY, CDR2 SYGVKD. Here the CDR3 DNA reads TGTGCCATTAACGCGGGAGGCGGCACAGATACGCAGTATTTT. Its protein is CAINAGGGTDTQYF.

The chain recombines TRBV5-8 with TRBJ2-7; 10 bases are shared with TRBD1. Germline V gene sequence: CDR1 SGHTS, CDR2 YDEGEE. The CDR3 extends over 17 amino acids. V lost 5 bases to trimming and J lost 3 bases; unmatched junction nucleotides: 14. In DNA, the CDR3 is TGTGCCAGCAGTCCTTTTTACCGCCGGGACAGGGGCTACGAGCAGTACTTC. Its translation is CASSPFYRRDRGYEQYF.

V and J are TRBV11-2 and TRBJ2-1, with 11 bases matching TRBD2. Germline V lookup: CDR1 SGHAT, CDR2 FQNNGV. CDR3 length equals 14 residues. J was trimmed by 3 bases and V by 7 bases; bases with no gene match: 2. The CDR3 reads CASTLAGGYNEQFF. The CDR3 DNA is TGTGCCAGCACCCTAGCGGGGGGCTACAATGAGCAGTTCTTC. The whole variable domain, remainder taken from reference TRBV11-2 and TRBJ2-1, is EAGVAQSPRYKIIEKRQSVAFWCNPISGHATLYWYQQILGQGPKLLIQFQNNGVVDDSQLPKDRFSAERLKGVDSTLKIQPAKLEDSAVYLCASTLAGGYNEQFFGPGTRLTVL.

In DNA, the CDR3 is TGTGCCACCTCTCTGGGAGTTAAGCAGTACTTC. Its protein is CATSLGVKQYF. The rearrangement uses TRBV6-5 and TRBJ2-7; D is possibly TRBD2 (5 bases). V was cut by 10 bases and J by 8 bases, with 15 bases left in between. In germline, CDR1 is MNHEY, CDR2 SVGAGI. This CDR3 comprises 11 residues.

This chain links TRBV19 with TRBJ1-2; 7 bases match TRBD1. V dropped 2 bases and J dropped 2; count of bases not matched to a gene: 2. The CDR3 runs to 14 residues. CDR1 is LNHDA and CDR2 is SQIVND in the germline V gene (reference sequence). In DNA form, the CDR3 reads TGTGCCAGTAGTATAAGACAGGGAAACTATGGCTACACCTTC. Its protein product is CASSIRQGNYGYTF.

CDR3 DNA: TGTGCCAGCAGTCCCCCAGAAAACACCATATATTTT. Amino acids: CASSPPENTIYF. The chain links TRBV28 to TRBJ1-3; D is unclear. Trimming left V 5 bases short and J 6 bases short, with 8 bases between. CDR3 size: 12 residues. Germline V CDR1 and CDR2: MDHEN, SYDVKM.

There are a few counts of this clone. Its ends do not fully match the called genes, so a read error is possible. The rearrangement links TRBV7-9 to TRBJ1-2; no clear D gene. The CDR3 runs to 15 residues. Germline CDR1 and CDR2: SEHNR and FQNEAQ (reference sequence). The CDR3 reads CASSQDRRTDYGYTF. CDR3 DNA: TGCGCCAGCAGCCAAGATCGAAGGACCGACTATGGCTACACCTTC.

The chain employs TRBV2 and TRBJ2-1; D remains ambiguous. Trimming removed 10 bases from V and 2 bases from J, with 15 bases in between. The CDR3 sequence is 14 residues long. Germline CDR1 reads SNHLY; CDR2 reads FYNNEI. CDR3 amino acids: CATLGDGPYNEQFF. The CDR3 bases are TGTGCCACCCTTGGGGATGGACCCTACAATGAGCAGTTCTTC. The full variable domain, completed using reference TRBV2 and TRBJ2-1, is EPEVTQTPSHQVTQMGQEVILRCVPISNHLYFYWYRQILGQKVEFLVSFYNNEISEKSEIFDDQFSVERPDGSNFTLKIRSTKLEDSAMYFCATLGDGPYNEQFFGPGTRLTVL.

This clone was seen more than once but under ten times. The chain combines TRBV20-1 with TRBJ1-2, with no clear D. The CDR3 is 11 amino acids. V was trimmed by 3 bases and J by 3 bases, leaving 5 bases between them. Germline CDR1 reads DFQATT; CDR2 reads SNEGSKA (reference sequence). CDR3 sequence (DNA): TGCAGTGCTAGTGCTGACTATGGCTACACCTTC. Its translation: CSASADYGYTF.

The chain is built from TRBV7-3 and TRBJ1-1, with 7 bases lining up with TRBD1. Per the germline V gene, CDR1 is SGHTA and CDR2 is FQGTGA. V lost 4 bases and J lost 5; bases outside the gene matches: 4. The CDR3 is 13 residues long. This CDR3 is CASSSSTGTEAFF. For the CDR3, the DNA is TGTGCCAGCAGCTCCTCGACAGGGACTGAAGCTTTCTTT.

This chain connects TRBV7-6 to TRBJ2-5; 7 positions match TRBD2. The CDR3 sequence is 15 residues long. V shed 2 bases, J shed 0 bases, and the junction held 3 bases outside the gene matches. Germline V lookup: CDR1 SGHVS, CDR2 FNYEAQ. CDR3 bases: TGTGCCAGCAGCTTACTAGCGGTTAACCAAGAGACCCAGTACTTC. This codes for CASSLLAVNQETQYF. Filled out from reference TRBV7-6 and TRBJ2-5, the complete variable domain reads GAGVSQSPRYKVTKRGQDVALRCDPISGHVSLYWYRQALGQGPEFLTYFNYEAQQDKSGLPNDRFSAERPEGSISTLTIQRTEQRDSAMYRCASSLLAVNQETQYFGPGTRLLVL.

This chain links TRBV18 with TRBJ2-1; a possible D gene is TRBD2 (6 bases). The CDR3 sequence is 14 residues long. Germline-derived CDR1 and CDR2 are KGHSH and LQKENI. V dropped 7 bases and J dropped 4 bases, with 14 bases sitting between them. For the CDR3, the DNA is TGTGCCAGCTGCCAGGCTAGCGTATACAATGAGCAGTTCTTC. Its protein is CASCQASVYNEQFF.

This clone was picked up a small number of times. The chain is built from TRBV5-1 and TRBJ1-2, with 11 bases matching TRBD1. The V and J ends lost 1 base and 2 bases, in that order; junction bases with no gene match: 10. The CDR3 consists of 18 residues. Germline V gene data show CDR1 as SGHRS and CDR2 as YFSETQ. CDR3 in DNA: TGCGCCAGCAGCTTGAGATGGACAGGGGGCCAGGAAAACTATGGCTACACCTTC. Protein product: CASSLRWTGGQENYGYTF.

The V gene is TRBV11-2, the J gene TRBJ2-7; 9 positions agree with TRBD2. Germline CDR1 is SGHAT and CDR2 is FQNNGV. This CDR3 is 14 amino acids long. The V segment lost 2 bases and the J segment 2 bases; nucleotides outside the gene matches: 1. DNA of the CDR3: TGTGCCAGCAGCTTACAGCGGGGGGCCTACGAGCAGTACTTC. Protein product: CASSLQRGAYEQYF.

The V gene is TRBV6-5, the J gene TRBJ1-1, with D hard to call. V gave up 3 bases and J gave up 0 bases, with 11 bases separating them. There are 15 residues in the CDR3. Germline V gene lookup returns CDR1 MNHEY and CDR2 SVGAGI. In nucleotides, the CDR3 is TGTGCCAGCAGTTATCGGCGAACGGTGAACACTGAAGCTTTCTTT. It translates to CASSYRRTVNTEAFF.

Only one count was recorded for this clone. The chain employs TRBV27 and TRBJ1-1; D gene uncertain. Trimming removed 4 bases from V and 0 bases from J, with 18 bases in between. Germline assignment: CDR1 MNHEY and CDR2 SMNVEV (reference sequence). The CDR3 has 17 amino acids. The CDR3 is CASSSSRTGLVNTEAFF. CDR3 nucleotides: TGTGCCAGCAGTTCATCAAGGACCGGATTGGTGAACACTGAAGCTTTCTTT.

The chain is built from TRBV10-2 and TRBJ2-7; 9 bases line up with TRBD2. Germline V lookup: CDR1 WSHSY, CDR2 SAAADI. This CDR3 is 15 amino acids long. The ends lost 3 bases at V and 2 bases at J; junction bases unmatched: 5. CDR3 residues: CASSEEASGTYEQYF. Written as DNA, the CDR3 is TGCGCCAGCAGTGAAGAGGCTAGCGGGACCTACGAGCAGTACTTC.

The rearrangement links TRBV2 to TRBJ2-3, with TRBD2 matching 8 bases. This CDR3 contains 15 residues. In germline, CDR1 is SNHLY, CDR2 FYNNEI. The V segment lost 4 bases and the J segment 0 bases; nucleotides outside the gene matches: 3. CDR3: CASSGASGSTDTQYF. The CDR3 bases are TGTGCCAGCAGTGGGGCTAGCGGGAGCACAGATACGCAGTATTTT.

This chain uses TRBV5-1 with TRBJ2-3, with D perhaps TRBD1 (6 bases). Germline V lookup: CDR1 SGHRS, CDR2 YFSETQ. The CDR3 spans 14 residues. V shed 5 bases and J shed 2 bases, with 12 bases lying between them. CDR3 nucleotides: TGCGCCAGCAGGGAACAGGGTGCCACAGATACGCAGTATTTT. Its translation is CASREQGATDTQYF.

CDR3 region: CAWIWRANEQFF. The CDR3 DNA sequence: TGTGCCTGGATCTGGCGGGCGAATGAGCAGTTCTTC. V and J are TRBV30 and TRBJ2-1, with D perhaps matching TRBD2 (5 bases). There are 12 residues in the CDR3. The V gene lost 4 bases and the J gene lost 7 bases, with 11 bases spanning the gap. Looked up from germline, CDR1 is GTSNPN and CDR2 is SVGIG (reference sequence).